This T cell receptor (beta chain) was recovered during a study of cytomegalovirus exposure and HLA in healthy donors. Study-level points and caveats: Reports indicated that the classifier achieved high specificity and sensitivity in diagnosing cytomegalovirus status. Subsequent analysis showed first-cohort TCR clusters tending to co-occur in about 110 validation repertoires. Altogether, 164 TCR beta chains were recorded as cytomegalovirus-associated.

Germline CDR1 and CDR2: SGHAT and FQNNGV. The junction had 4 bases not matched to a gene; V was cut back by 2 bases and J by 10 bases. This CDR3 has 14 amino acids. As concerns this clone: Its specificity is not known.

These donors were members of the roughly 120-subject validation cohort, a group separate from the roughly 670-subject first cohort. Sequencing was performed with immunoSEQ multiplex PCR; in TCRdb, only in-frame clones are kept and a portion is missing. Of around 150,000 clones in the sample, 96% were seen once. The specimen was PBMCs. The gene calls are TRBV11-2 and TRBJ1-6, with 8 bases fitting TRBD1. The sequence came from a woman aged 18-29 years in good health and CMV-seronegative. CDR3: CASSLPTGESPLHF. The DNA for the CDR3 is TGTGCCAGCAGCTTACCGACAGGGGAATCACCCCTCCACTTT.